These T cell receptor beta chains were read from a single sample in a study of CD8 T cells in ankylosing spondylitis. Using its own MiXCR run on the 5' RACE reads, TCRdb lists one record per CDR3 protein. In the table there are hundreds of thousands of distinct CDR3 sequences, 17% of which are singletons. Material: blood, either unsorted or a sorted T cell fraction (not recorded which). The receptors were sampled from a male donor with ankylosing spondylitis. The CDR3 runs from the conserved cysteine through the conserved F or W. The D gene is left open where the match is weak. Only some rows state a clone size, as once, few, many or a class for expanded clones.

TRBD1,NA,TRBJ1-6,TRBV20-1,TGCAGTGCCAGAGCCCCCAGGGGGTTAGGCTCACCCCTCCACTTT,CSARAPRGLGSPLHF
TRBD1,few,TRBJ1-2,TRBV5-1,TGCGCCAGCAGCTTGGGATGGGACAGAACTAACTATGGCTACACCTTC,CASSLGWDRTNYGYTF
NA,few,TRBJ1-4,TRBV12-3/TRBV12-4,TGTGCCAGCAGTTTCCGGGACGGTAATGAAAAACTGTTTTTT,CASSFRDGNEKLFF
NA,NA,TRBJ2-1,TRBV5-4,TGTGCCAGCACTATGCAGGGGCGACGCAATGAGCAGTTCTTC,CASTMQGRRNEQFF
NA,NA,TRBJ1-2,TRBV20-1,TGCAGTGGTAGGAACCAGGCTAACTATGGCTACACCTTC,CSGRNQANYGYTF
TRBD1,few,TRBJ2-7,TRBV12-3/TRBV12-4,TGTGCCAGCAGTTGGGGGACAGACTACGAGCAGTACTTC,CASSWGTDYEQYF
TRBD2,few,TRBJ2-4,TRBV20-1,TGCAGTGCTAGACGGCCTAGCGGGAGTATACAAAACATTCAGTACTTC,CSARRPSGSIQNIQYF
NA,many,TRBJ2-3,TRBV20-1,TGCAGTGCTAGAGATCCGGTGCTTTATGATACGCAGTATTTT,CSARDPVLYDTQYF
NA,NA,TRBJ2-7,TRBV7-8,TGTGCCAGCAGCTTAGGGTTGGGGCAGGGGACCTACGAGCAGTACTTC,CASSLGLGQGTYEQYF
NA,NA,TRBJ2-3,TRBV5-4,TGTGCCTTTGGTAAAACTAGCACAGATACGCAGTATTTT,CAFGKTSTDTQYF
NA,NA,TRBJ1-3,TRBV21-1,TGTGCCAGCAGCCCACAACAGGGCCAGCTAATGCCCTCTGGAAACACCATATATTTT,CASSPQQGQLMPSGNTIYF
NA,NA,TRBJ1-4,TRBV28,TGTGCCAGCAGCTCGCCTGGGGCAGGGGCTAATGAAAAACTGCTTTTT,CASSSPGAGANEKLLF
NA,NA,TRBJ1-1,TRBV19,TGTGCCAGTAGTCCCAGGACGGGCCTGATGGCTTTCTTT,CASSPRTGLMAFF
TRBD2,NA,TRBJ2-5,TRBV29-1,TGCAGCGTGACGTCCCCGGGGGGAGAGACCCAGTACTTC,CSVTSPGGETQYF
NA,NA,TRBJ2-2,TRBV7-3,TGTGCCAGCAGCTTTTCCGGGAAAGGAACCGGGGAGCTGTTTTTT,CASSFSGKGTGELFF
TRBD2,NA,TRBJ2-3,TRBV6-5,TGTGCCAGCAGTTACTCGACTAGCGGGAAGACAGATACGCAGTATTTT,CASSYSTSGKTDTQYF
NA,few,TRBJ2-5,TRBV5-1,TGCGCCAGCAGCTTGCGGCGACTAATCCAAGAGACCCAGTACTTC,CASSLRRLIQETQYF
NA,NA,TRBJ1-5,TRBV5-6,TGTGCCAGCAGCTTGAGGGACGCCCCTAGCAATCAGCCCCAGCATTTT,CASSLRDAPSNQPQHF
NA,few,TRBJ1-2,TRBV5-1,TGCGCCAGCAGCCCGCAGGGCTCAAATGGCTACACCTTC,CASSPQGSNGYTF
TRBD2,few,TRBJ2-3,TRBV20-1,TGCAGTGCTCATAATTTAGCGGGAGGGCGTTACACAGATACGCAGTATTTT,CSAHNLAGGRYTDTQYF
NA,NA,TRBJ2-1,TRBV20-1,TGCAGTGCTGGGGCCTCGACTAGATTTGAGCAGTTCTTC,CSAGASTRFEQFF
NA,NA,TRBJ2-1,TRBV20-1,TGCAGTGCTAGAGGCAGGCAGGGGGGATCAAGAGGTCCCCAGTTCTTC,CSARGRQGGSRGPQFF
NA,few,TRBJ2-7,TRBV20-1,TGCAGTGCTAGGGGGCCACCCGCCTACGAGCAGTACTTC,CSARGPPAYEQYF
NA,few,TRBJ1-6,TRBV20-1,TGCAGTGCTAGCGATCCGAGGAGTGTTGATTCACCCCTCCACTTT,CSASDPRSVDSPLHF
TRBD2,NA,TRBJ2-1,TRBV19,TGTGCCAGTAGTATAACCGGGACTAGCGGGCGGTACAATGAGCAGTTCTTT,CASSITGTSGRYNEQFF
NA,NA,TRBJ1-3,TRBV5-1,TGCGCCAGCAGACCCCGGGGATCTGGAAACACCATATATTTT,CASRPRGSGNTIYF
TRBD1,few,TRBJ2-7,TRBV7-2,TGTGCCAGCAGCTTACAGGGGGCAATCAGCTACGAGCAGTACTTC,CASSLQGAISYEQYF
TRBD1,few,TRBJ1-2,TRBV5-1,TGCGCCAGCAGCTTGGGACAGGGGGCTGACGGCTACACCTTC,CASSLGQGADGYTF
NA,few,TRBJ1-6,TRBV7-2,TGTGCCAGCAGCTTAGATCTCTCACCCCTCCACTTT,CASSLDLSPLHF
NA,many,TRBJ1-1,TRBV25-1,TGTGCCAGCAGTGAATTGTGGGTCGCCGACACTGAAGCTTTCTTT,CASSELWVADTEAFF
NA,NA,TRBJ1-5,TRBV19,TGTGCCAGTAGTATCAGGGTAGGGAATCAGCCCCAGCATTTT,CASSIRVGNQPQHF
NA,NA,TRBJ2-2,TRBV5-1,TGCGCCAGCAGCTTGGGGGTGGTGAACACCGGGGAGCTGTTTTTT,CASSLGVVNTGELFF
NA,NA,TRBJ1-2,TRBV7-3,TGTGCCAGCAGCTTAGGGGGGGTAGAAGCTAACTATGGCTACACCTTC,CASSLGGVEANYGYTF